The 17 T cell receptor beta chains listed next were all sequenced from one sample in a study of shared clonotypes between healthy human individuals. TCRdb's copy holds only in-frame clones and misses some; the assay was immunoSEQ multiplex PCR. The table lists some 2,500,000 clones, approximately 93% of them singletons, with 0.36% in the top ten. The sequencing sample was made of naive CD4+ T cells from PBMCs. As to subset: CD45RA+ positively selected. Source of these receptors: a man younger than 35 in good health. Some clones in this sample may be carry-over from other donors' samples.

V usage is TRBV23-1 and J usage is TRBJ1-3, with D tentatively TRBD1 (6 bases). TRBV23-1 is labeled an ORF, and its function is uncertain. Trimming shortened V by 8 bases and J by 0 bases, and 20 bases separated the two germline ends. This CDR3 has 17 residues. CDR3 loop: CASLPGGLQFSGNTIYF. Here the CDR3 DNA reads TGCGCCAGCTTACCCGGGGGCCTCCAGTTCTCTGGAAACACCATATATTTT.

The chain links TRBV9 to TRBJ2-5; 9 bases align to TRBD2. Trimming removed 0 bases from V and 5 bases from J; junction bases left unmatched: 2. Per the germline V gene, CDR1 is SGDLS and CDR2 is YYNGEE. This CDR3 spans 14 amino acids. The CDR3 region is CASSVGTSAETQYF. CDR3 in DNA: TGTGCCAGCAGCGTAGGGACTAGCGCGGAGACCCAGTACTTC. The complete variable domain, with remaining parts taken from reference TRBV9 and TRBJ2-5, reads DSGVTQTPKHLITATGQRVTLRCSPRSGDLSVYWYQQSLDQGLQFLIQYYNGEERAKGNILERFSAQQFPDLHSELNLSSLELGDSALYFCASSVGTSAETQYFGPGTRLLVL.

CDR3 coding DNA: TGTGCCAGCAGCTTTTCGGGAGCTTGGGGAAACATTCAGTACTTC. Translating gives CASSFSGAWGNIQYF. This chain connects TRBV7-9 to TRBJ2-4, with a weak D call TRBD2 (6 bases). Per germline, CDR1 SEHNR and CDR2 FQNEAQ (reference sequence). The CDR3 has 15 amino acids. V gave up 3 bases and J gave up 6 bases, with 15 bases separating them.

This sequence joins TRBV7-6 and TRBJ1-2, with 8 bases fitting TRBD1. CDR3 length: 14 amino acids. The J segment lost 5 bases and the V segment lost 0 bases, leaving 2 bases of the junction unmatched. The germline V gene encodes CDR1 SGHVS and CDR2 FNYEAQ. This chain's CDR3 is CASSLARTGYGYTF. CDR3 in DNA: TGTGCCAGCAGCTTAGCAAGGACAGGGTATGGCTACACCTTC.

The V gene is TRBV15, the J gene TRBJ2-7; D possibly corresponds to TRBD2 (6 bases). The V end lost 4 bases, the J end lost 3 bases, and 19 bases lay between the germline ends. The CDR3 runs to 16 residues. Germline V lookup: CDR1 LNHNV, CDR2 YYDKDF (reference sequence). The CDR3 DNA sequence: TGTGCCACCAGCAACTTTGGGGGGACGTTGTTCTACGAGCAGTACTTC. Translated, it gives CATSNFGGTLFYEQYF.

This clone has only a few counts. The chain employs TRBV19 and TRBJ1-5, with D possibly being TRBD1 (5 bases). This CDR3 has 14 residues. Trimming shortened V by 5 bases and J by 7 bases, and 15 bases separated the two germline ends. The germline CDR1 and CDR2 sequences are LNHDA and SQIVND (reference sequence). Written as DNA, the CDR3 is TGTGCCAGTAGTCCACAGGCGAAAGGGCAGCCCCAGCATTTT. This encodes CASSPQAKGQPQHF.

The V call is TRBV11-2, the J call TRBJ2-5; D ambiguous. There are 14 residues in the CDR3. V dropped 1 base and J dropped 7 bases, with 13 bases sitting between them. CDR1 and CDR2 (germline): SGHAT, FQNNGV. In DNA, the CDR3 is TGTGCCAGCAGCTTAGCTAAATCCCTGGGGACCCAGTACTTC. Translation: CASSLAKSLGTQYF.

The rearrangement joins TRBV11-2 to TRBJ2-7, with TRBD2 matching over 11 bases. J was trimmed by 7 bases and V by 5 bases; bases with no gene match: 10. The CDR3 is made up of 15 amino acids. Germline V gives CDR1 SGHAT, CDR2 FQNNGV. The CDR3, as DNA: TGTGCCAGCAGCCACCCACTAGCGGGAGCTGGAGAGCAGTACTTC. As protein: CASSHPLAGAGEQYF.

The rearrangement links TRBV5-4 to TRBJ1-1; 7 nucleotides align to TRBD1. V was clipped by 5 bases and J by 0 bases; unmatched bases: 4. The CDR3 covers 14 residues. From germline, CDR1 is SGHNT and CDR2 YYREEE (reference sequence). In DNA form, the CDR3 reads TGTGCCAGCAGTTGGGGACAGCTGAACACTGAAGCTTTCTTT. Translated: CASSWGQLNTEAFF.

The rearrangement uses TRBV28 and TRBJ1-2; 7 nucleotides match TRBD1. The CDR3 extends over 15 amino acids. Germline V lookup: CDR1 MDHEN, CDR2 SYDVKM. Trimming at V came to 1 base and at J to 8 bases, leaving 10 bases not matched to a gene. CDR3 protein: CASSLLEAGGEGYTF. CDR3 in DNA: TGTGCCAGCAGTTTATTGGAGGCAGGGGGTGAGGGCTACACCTTC.

In regard to this clone: This specimen includes other DNA sequences encoding the same CDR3. The chain recombines TRBV4-3 with TRBJ2-3; D is undetermined. The germline gives CDR1 LGHNA, CDR2 YSLEER. The CDR3 loop spans 14 amino acids. V was trimmed by 0 bases and J by 1 base, leaving 5 bases between them. CDR3 residues: CASSQDIRTDTQYF. The CDR3 nucleotides read TGCGCCAGCAGCCAAGATATACGCACAGATACGCAGTATTTT.

V is TRBV19 and J is TRBJ1-4, with 7 bases fitting TRBD1. J was trimmed by 4 bases and V by 7 bases; bases with no gene match: 9. Looked up from germline, CDR1 is LNHDA and CDR2 is SQIVND (reference sequence). This CDR3 is built from 15 residues. As DNA, the CDR3 is TGTGCCAGTAACCGACAACAGGGGAATAATGAAAAACTGTTTTTT. Amino acids: CASNRQQGNNEKLFF.

The V and J genes are TRBV28 and TRBJ2-5; D may be TRBD1 (6 bases). CDR3 size: 15 residues. CDR1 and CDR2 from the germline V gene are MDHEN and SYDVKM. The V end was cut by 5 bases, the J end by 5 bases, with 18 bases between. The DNA of the CDR3 is TGTGCCAGCAGTGAGACAGGTGGGGTTTGGGAGACCCAGTACTTC. Its protein is CASSETGGVWETQYF.

The chain is built from TRBV6-1 and TRBJ2-3; D is unresolved. This CDR3 is 12 amino acids long. Per germline, CDR1 MNHNS and CDR2 SASEGT. The V and J ends lost 2 bases and 4 bases respectively, with 4 bases between them. The CDR3: CASSETADTQYF. DNA for the CDR3: TGTGCCAGCAGTGAAACGGCAGATACGCAGTATTTT.

The CDR3: CASSPRGHSYEQYF. The DNA of the CDR3 is TGTGCCAGCTCACCCAGGGGCCACTCCTACGAGCAGTACTTC. The chain joins TRBV18 to TRBJ2-7; perhaps TRBD1 as D (6 bases). V gave up 3 bases and J gave up 0 bases, with 9 bases separating them. Germline V gene data show CDR1 as KGHSH and CDR2 as LQKENI. The CDR3 runs 14 residues.

The J gene is TRBJ2-6, the V gene TRBV14; D not resolved. CDR3 length equals 17 residues. Germline V lookup: CDR1 SGHDN, CDR2 FVKESK. Trimming pared 0 bases from V and 1 base from J, leaving 10 bases between. CDR3: CASSQDLIGSGANVLTF. The CDR3 DNA is TGTGCCAGCAGCCAAGATTTAATCGGATCTGGGGCCAACGTCCTGACTTTC.

Concerning this clone: The same CDR3 is also encoded by other DNA sequences in this sample. The rearrangement joins TRBV5-1 to TRBJ2-5; D is unclear. The germline V gene encodes CDR1 SGHRS and CDR2 YFSETQ. There are 13 residues in the CDR3. V lost 3 bases and J lost 1, with 7 bases in between. The CDR3 protein is CASSSDPQETQYF. In DNA, the CDR3 is TGCGCCAGCAGCTCCGACCCCCAAGAGACCCAGTACTTC.